This T cell receptor beta chain was obtained from a study of blood T cell repertoires in COVID-19. About the study: Acute and convalescent COVID-19 specimens originated in the United States, Italy and Spain. The cDNA or gDNA used as material had been derived from T cells, B-cell-depleted T cells, or PBMCs.

Germline lookup yields CDR1 GTSNPN and CDR2 SVGIG (reference sequence). The V and J ends lost 6 bases and 3 bases respectively, with 14 bases between them. The length of the CDR3 is 13 residues. The repertoire was sequenced with immunoSEQ multiplex PCR; TCRdb's copy has only in-frame clones and lacks some. The data contain fewer than 200,000 clones, about nine tenths of them singletons. J is TRBJ1-2 and V is TRBV30, with D maybe TRBD1 (5 bases). The origin of this receptor is a man aged 18 to 30 with COVID-19, enrolled during active disease. Sequencing was carried out using peripheral blood. The CDR3 DNA reads as TGTGCCTGTACTTGGGAGGGGTACTATGGCTACACCTTC. Its translation is CACTWEGYYGYTF.